The present entry profiles one TCR beta chain with its context. What it binds is unknown. The data are from a study of cytomegalovirus exposure and HLA in healthy donors. Study-wide results and caveats: It was 150 to 200 TCR beta chains that were listed as cytomegalovirus-associated. It was reportedly the case that the classifier diagnosed cytomegalovirus status with high specificity and sensitivity. According to a later analysis, TCR clusters from the first cohort tended to co-occur in the approximately 120 validation repertoires.

This CDR3 contains 13 residues. Trimming pared 4 bases from V and 0 bases from J, leaving 8 bases between. Looked up from germline, CDR1 is SGHDT and CDR2 is YYEEEE. Repertoires were generated with immunoSEQ multiplex PCR, while TCRdb's copy carries only in-frame clones and drops some. The sample yields roughly 250,000 clones, approximately 86% seen once. The chain links TRBV5-6 to TRBJ2-7; D perhaps matches TRBD1 (5 bases). The clonotype was recovered from a woman aged 25 to 39 in good health and CMV-seropositive. Source material: PBMCs. The CDR3 DNA reads TGTGCCAGCAGCCGACAGTTCTCCTACGAGCAGTACTTC. Translating it yields CASSRQFSYEQYF.